This TCR beta chain was obtained from a study of T cell responses to AZD1222 COVID-19 vaccine. The germline V gene encodes CDR1 MNHEY and CDR2 SVGAGI. This CDR3 is 15 amino acids long. Germline trimming cut 8 bases from V and 5 bases from J; bases unmatched to any gene: 7. Profiled with immunoSEQ multiplex PCR; TCRdb holds only in-frame clones, not every one. In the table there are 95,000 to 150,000 clones, about 90% of which are singletons. The V call is TRBV6-5, the J call TRBJ2-2, with 11 bases lining up with TRBD1. The receptor was derived from an adult in good health. The starting material was peripheral blood, obtained on day 0 of AZD1222 vaccination. CDR3 amino acids: CASLTGTGGTGELFF. Written as DNA, the CDR3 is TGTGCCAGCTTAACCGGGACAGGGGGGACCGGGGAGCTGTTTTTT.